These 26 T cell receptor beta chains share one sample of origin, sequenced in a study of identical twins. A single record per CDR3 protein comes from TCRdb applying MiXCR to the 5' RACE reads. The sample lists around 530,000 distinct CDR3 sequences, approximately 16% occurring once. These same data were also listed under a study on yellow fever vaccine responses in identical twins.

What was sequenced was CD4+ T cells sorted from blood. The receptors stem from a woman younger than 30 in good health.

This clonotype was recorded a few times. The chain is built from TRBV5-4 and TRBJ2-3; 9 bases match TRBD1. There are 15 residues in the CDR3. CDR1 is SGHNT, CDR2 YYREEE, per germline (reference sequence). V shed 4 bases, J shed 6 bases, and the junction held 9 bases outside the gene matches. CDR3 sequence reads: CASSSGQGLIDTQYF. CDR3 bases: TGTGCCAGCAGCAGCGGACAGGGGCTCATTGATACGCAGTATTTT.

V gene TRBV15 combines with J gene TRBJ2-4; 8 bases match TRBD1. There are 16 residues in the CDR3. Trimming removed 0 bases from V and 7 bases from J; junction bases left unmatched: 8. The V gene's germline CDR1 is LNHNV and CDR2 YYDKDF (reference sequence). This CDR3 is CATSRDFTTGVNIQYF. CDR3 nucleotides: TGTGCCACCAGCAGAGATTTTACGACAGGGGTGAACATTCAGTACTTC.

The V gene is TRBV5-1, the J gene TRBJ2-5; 10 bases align to TRBD1. The length of the CDR3 is 14 residues. From germline, CDR1 is SGHRS and CDR2 YFSETQ. Germline trimming cut 4 bases from V and 4 bases from J; bases unmatched to any gene: 4. CDR3 coding DNA: TGCGCCAGCAGCATAGGACAGGGGGGAGAGACCCAGTACTTC. It encodes CASSIGQGGETQYF.

The chain couples TRBV3-1 to TRBJ1-2, with a tentative D call TRBD1 (5 bases). The CDR3 sequence is 14 residues long. Germline CDR1 LGHDT, CDR2 YNNKEL (reference sequence). The V gene lost 0 bases and the J gene lost 5 bases, with 10 bases spanning the gap. The CDR3 sequence: CASSQDRGWYGYTF. CDR3 nucleotides: TGTGCCAGCAGCCAAGACCGGGGGTGGTATGGCTACACCTTC.

The V call is TRBV12-3 or TRBV12-4, the J call TRBJ2-3; 9 bases are shared with TRBD2. This CDR3 spans 17 amino acids. J gave up 1 base and V 5 bases, and 10 bases lay outside the gene matches. The CDR3 DNA is TGTGCCAGCAGTCAATTCAGTCAGCGGGAGGGCACAGATACGCAGTATTTT. Its protein product is CASSQFSQREGTDTQYF.

This chain links TRBV6-1 with TRBJ2-2, with TRBD2 identical over 14 bases. V shed 4 bases and J 6 bases; nucleotides not matched to a gene: 7. This CDR3 has 17 residues. Germline V gene data show CDR1 as MNHNS and CDR2 as SASEGT. CDR3 protein: CASSAGKGLAGAGELFF. The CDR3 DNA reads TGTGCCAGCAGTGCCGGGAAGGGACTAGCGGGAGCCGGGGAGCTGTTTTTT.

This clonotype was seen a handful of times. V and J are TRBV12-3 or TRBV12-4 and TRBJ2-5; D uncertain. V was pared by 10 bases and J by 4 bases, with 16 bases between. The length of the CDR3 is 13 residues. The CDR3 loop reads CATRGLLRETQYF. CDR3 nucleotides: TGTGCCACCCGTGGGCTGCTGCGAGAGACCCAGTACTTC.

Here the CDR3 reads CASSFTRADEAFF. The DNA of the CDR3 is TGTGCCAGCAGTTTTACCCGGGCAGATGAAGCTTTCTTT. The gene calls are TRBV27 and TRBJ1-1, with D unresolved. CDR1 is MNHEY, CDR2 SMNVEV, per germline (reference sequence). The CDR3 is made up of 13 amino acids. Trimming took 3 bases from V and 7 from J, leaving 12 bases between them.

This clonotype was seen repeatedly, ten times or more. V is TRBV7-2 and J is TRBJ1-3, with TRBD1 matching over 9 bases. V was clipped by 3 bases and J by 4 bases; unmatched bases: 1. Germline lookup yields CDR1 SGHTA and CDR2 FQGNSA. This CDR3 spans 14 amino acids. In DNA, the CDR3 is TGTGCCAGCAGCTTGACAGGGGGAGGAAACACCATATATTTT. Translated, it gives CASSLTGGGNTIYF. Based on the CDR3 plus reference TRBV7-2 and TRBJ1-3, the full variable domain is GAGVSQSPSNKVTEKGKDVELRCDPISGHTALYWYRQSLGQGLEFLIYFQGNSAPDKSGLPSDRFSAERTGGSVSTLTIQRTQQEDSAVYLCASSLTGGGNTIYFGEGSWLTVV.

The rearrangement joins TRBV10-3 to TRBJ2-7, with D tentatively TRBD1 (5 bases). Trimming stripped 1 base from V and 6 bases from J, with 10 bases between. Looked up from germline, CDR1 is ENHRY and CDR2 is SYGVKD. The length of the CDR3 is 13 residues. CDR3 amino acids: CAISELGVSEQYV. The CDR3 DNA is TGTGCCATCAGTGAGTTAGGGGTATCCGAGCAGTACGTC.

This clonotype has only a few counts. This chain joins TRBV12-3 or TRBV12-4 and TRBJ2-1, with 10 bases aligning to TRBD1. J was trimmed by 10 bases and V by 5 bases; bases with no gene match: 5. The CDR3 sequence is 13 residues long. This CDR3 is CASSIGQGVEQFF. The CDR3 bases are TGTGCCAGCAGTATCGGACAGGGGGTCGAGCAGTTCTTC.

The CDR3 reads CASSLIRQGEETQYF. As DNA, the CDR3 is TGTGCCAGCAGTTTAATCCGCCAGGGTGAGGAGACCCAGTACTTC. This chain joins TRBV12-3 or TRBV12-4 and TRBJ2-5; D might be TRBD1 (5 bases). This CDR3 has 15 amino acids. V lost 2 bases and J lost 5, with 15 bases in between.

This clonotype was counted ten times or more. The chain uses TRBV5-1 and TRBJ1-1; weak D call: TRBD1 (5 bases). Germline CDR1 is SGHRS and CDR2 is YFSETQ. V lost 1 base and J lost 5, with 24 bases in between. The CDR3 covers 18 residues. The CDR3: CASSLFVSNQGVDTEAFF. Here the CDR3 DNA reads TGCGCCAGCAGCTTGTTCGTCAGCAACCAGGGAGTGGATACTGAAGCTTTCTTT.

This chain uses TRBV15 with TRBJ2-3, with D uncertain. The CDR3 is 15 amino acids. V was trimmed by 1 base and J by 6 bases, leaving 14 bases between them. Germline lookup yields CDR1 LNHNV and CDR2 YYDKDF (reference sequence). CDR3 in amino acids: CATSRGDQTSDTQYF. The CDR3 DNA reads TGTGCCACCAGCAGAGGGGATCAGACCTCGGATACGCAGTATTTT.

This clonotype was counted only a few times. The chain links TRBV3-1 to TRBJ2-2; D remains unclear. The CDR3 is 15 residues long. V dropped 3 bases and J dropped 1 base, with 9 bases sitting between them. The germline gives CDR1 LGHDT, CDR2 YNNKEL (reference sequence). The CDR3 is CASSQIVGNTGELFF. DNA for the CDR3: TGTGCCAGCAGCCAGATTGTGGGGAACACCGGGGAGCTGTTTTTT.

V is TRBV5-1 and J is TRBJ2-7; TRBD1 or TRBD2 may be the D gene (5 bases each). The CDR3 sequence is 16 residues long. Germline V gene lookup returns CDR1 SGHRS and CDR2 YFSETQ. Trimming left V 4 bases short and J 4 bases short, with 21 bases between. The CDR3 DNA is TGCGCCAGCAGCCCCCGGGGCGTCAGAGAGCTTTACGAGCAGTACTTC. Its protein is CASSPRGVRELYEQYF.

In its sample, this clonotype was seen a few times. This chain uses TRBV5-1 with TRBJ2-5, with D possibly matching TRBD2 (6 bases). CDR1 SGHRS and CDR2 YFSETQ come from the germline V gene. V was pared by 4 bases and J by 4 bases, with 20 bases between. This CDR3 comprises 16 residues. CDR3 sequence: CASSHRGLASGETQYF. DNA of the CDR3: TGCGCCAGCAGCCATAGGGGACTTGCGAGTGGAGAGACCCAGTACTTC. Based on the CDR3 plus reference TRBV5-1 and TRBJ2-5, the full variable domain is KAGVTQTPRYLIKTRGQQVTLSCSPISGHRSVSWYQQTPGQGLQFLFEYFSETQRNKGNFPGRFSGRQFSNSRSEMNVSTLELGDSALYLCASSHRGLASGETQYFGPGTRLLVL.

This clonotype showed up just once. CDR3 region: CASSLLAGNIQYF. The CDR3 DNA sequence: TGTGCCAGCAGTTTACTAGCGGGAAACATTCAGTACTTC. The rearrangement uses TRBV12-3 or TRBV12-4 and TRBJ2-4, with 8 bases aligning to TRBD2. CDR3 length: 13 residues. V trimming: 2 bases; J trimming: 6 bases; junction bases outside the gene matches: 0.

This chain links TRBV6-2 or TRBV6-3 with TRBJ2-1; 10 bases are shared with TRBD2. With 6 bases clipped from V and 8 bases from J, the junction kept 13 bases outside the gene matches. This CDR3 has 16 residues. CDR1 is MNHEY, CDR2 SVGEGT, per germline. The CDR3 loop reads CASSRPQAGGGDEQFF. The CDR3 coding sequence is TGTGCCAGCAGCCGTCCCCAAGCGGGAGGGGGGGATGAGCAGTTCTTC.

This clonotype appeared a few times. The chain links TRBV10-3 to TRBJ1-2; TRBD1 might be the D (5 bases). V lost 10 bases, J lost 6 bases, and 12 bases lay in between. Germline V gene lookup returns CDR1 ENHRY and CDR2 SYGVKD. CDR3 length: 11 residues. The CDR3: CATHRRDGYTF. The DNA of the CDR3 is TGTGCCACCCACAGGCGAGATGGCTACACCTTC.

The genes are TRBV10-1 and TRBJ2-1; 9 positions match TRBD1. V lost 8 bases to trimming and J lost 6 bases; unmatched junction nucleotides: 14. This CDR3 spans 16 amino acids. Germline V CDR1 and CDR2: WNHNN, SYGVQD (reference sequence). The CDR3 protein is CASSNHGTGKSNEQFF. As DNA, the CDR3 is TGCGCCAGCTCTAACCACGGGACAGGGAAATCCAATGAGCAGTTCTTC.

This clonotype was detected a few times. The rearrangement links TRBV28 to TRBJ2-5; weak D call: TRBD2 (5 bases). Per germline, CDR1 MDHEN and CDR2 SYDVKM. There are 15 residues in the CDR3. Deletions cut 5 bases from V and 4 bases from J, with 17 bases between. The CDR3 nucleotides are TGTGCCAGCAGTAGTGGCCCGGGAAGGCGAGAGACCCAGTACTTC. Translated: CASSSGPGRRETQYF.

This sequence joins TRBV3-1 and TRBJ2-7; D is possibly TRBD2 (5 bases). The germline gives CDR1 LGHDT, CDR2 YNNKEL (reference sequence). The V end was cut by 1 base, the J end by 1 base, with 8 bases between. The CDR3 consists of 14 residues. The CDR3 is CASSQASGSYEQYF. Here the CDR3 DNA reads TGTGCCAGCAGCCAAGCCAGCGGTTCCTACGAGCAGTACTTC.

CDR3 protein: CASSFHAQGVGYGYTF. The CDR3 DNA is TGTGCCAGCAGTTTTCACGCCCAGGGCGTCGGCTATGGCTACACCTTC. V is TRBV12-3 or TRBV12-4 and J is TRBJ1-2; tentatively, D is TRBD1 (5 bases). V lost 3 bases and J 4 bases, leaving 18 bases between the germline ends. The CDR3 is 16 amino acids.

This clonotype was counted ten times or more. The rearrangement uses TRBV5-1 and TRBJ2-5; 14 nucleotides match TRBD2. The CDR3 sequence is 16 residues long. The ends lost 3 bases at V and 4 bases at J; junction bases unmatched: 5. Per germline, CDR1 SGHRS and CDR2 YFSETQ. The CDR3 sequence: CASSSGTSGRSETQYF. In DNA form, the CDR3 reads TGCGCCAGCAGCTCCGGGACTAGCGGGAGATCAGAGACCCAGTACTTC.

This clonotype showed up just a few times. J is TRBJ1-2 and V is TRBV3-1, with TRBD1 identical over 7 bases. This CDR3 contains 14 residues. In germline, CDR1 is LGHDT, CDR2 YNNKEL (reference sequence). With 8 bases clipped from V and 0 bases from J, the junction kept 6 bases outside the gene matches. The DNA of the CDR3 is TGTGCCAGCTGCTCGACAGGGACTAACTATGGCTACACCTTC. Translated: CASCSTGTNYGYTF.